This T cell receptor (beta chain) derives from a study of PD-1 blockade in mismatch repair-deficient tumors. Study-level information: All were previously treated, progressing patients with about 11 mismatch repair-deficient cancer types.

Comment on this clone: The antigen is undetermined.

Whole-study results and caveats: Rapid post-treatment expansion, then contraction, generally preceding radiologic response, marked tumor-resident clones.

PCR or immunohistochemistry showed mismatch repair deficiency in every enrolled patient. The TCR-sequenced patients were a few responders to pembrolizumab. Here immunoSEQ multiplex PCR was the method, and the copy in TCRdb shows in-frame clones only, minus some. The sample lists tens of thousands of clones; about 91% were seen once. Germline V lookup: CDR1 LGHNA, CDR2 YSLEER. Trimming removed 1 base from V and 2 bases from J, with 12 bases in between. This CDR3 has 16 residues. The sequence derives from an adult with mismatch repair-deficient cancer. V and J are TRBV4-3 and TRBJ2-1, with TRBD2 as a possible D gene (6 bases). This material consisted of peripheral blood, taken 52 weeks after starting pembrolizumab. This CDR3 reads CASSQGGGATYNEQFF. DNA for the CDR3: TGCGCCAGCAGCCAAGGGGGCGGGGCTACCTACAATGAGCAGTTCTTC.